This TCR beta chain was recorded in a study of response to subunit inactivated influenza vaccine. Trimming took 6 bases from V and 5 from J; bases not matched to a gene: 11. This CDR3 comprises 14 residues. CDR1 SGHRS and CDR2 YFSETQ come from the germline V gene. Using its own MiXCR run on the RT-PCR reads, TCRdb lists one record per CDR3 protein. The data show 540,000 or so distinct CDR3 sequences, 10% to 15% seen once. This clonotype was detected ten times or more. The sequencing used PBMCs from blood, collected about 40 days after vaccination. J is TRBJ2-7 and V is TRBV5-1; 7 nucleotides match TRBD1. This receptor was identified in a man in his fifties who received an inactivated influenza vaccine. CDR3 amino acids: CASTPGGVKDEQYF. For the CDR3, the DNA is TGCGCCAGCACCCCAGGGGGAGTTAAGGACGAGCAGTACTTC.